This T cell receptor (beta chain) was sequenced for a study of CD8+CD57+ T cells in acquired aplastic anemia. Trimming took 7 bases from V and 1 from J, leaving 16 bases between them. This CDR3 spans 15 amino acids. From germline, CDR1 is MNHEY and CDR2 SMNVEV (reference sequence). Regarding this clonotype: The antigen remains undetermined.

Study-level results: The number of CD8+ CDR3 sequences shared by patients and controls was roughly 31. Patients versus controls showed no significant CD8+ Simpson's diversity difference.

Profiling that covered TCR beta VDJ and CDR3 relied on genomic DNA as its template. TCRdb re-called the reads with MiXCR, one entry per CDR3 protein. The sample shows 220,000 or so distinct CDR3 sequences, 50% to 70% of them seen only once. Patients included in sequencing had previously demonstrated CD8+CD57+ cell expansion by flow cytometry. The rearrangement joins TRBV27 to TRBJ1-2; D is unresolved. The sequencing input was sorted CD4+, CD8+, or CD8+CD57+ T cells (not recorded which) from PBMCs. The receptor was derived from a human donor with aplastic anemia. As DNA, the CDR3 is TGTGCCAGCACGCCCGGGATAGGGTATAACTATGGCTACACCTTC. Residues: CASTPGIGYNYGYTF.